The 27 T cell receptor beta chains below were found in one sample sequenced in a study of blood T cell repertoires in COVID-19. Libraries were prepared by immunoSEQ multiplex PCR; TCRdb keeps only in-frame clonotypes and omits some of them. The profile covers hundreds of thousands of clones, with 90% to 95% appearing a single time and around 0.84% taken by the ten largest. Sequences were obtained from peripheral blood. The receptors come from a man in his 60s with COVID-19, enrolled during active disease.

The chain uses TRBV28 and TRBJ1-5; 8 bases map to TRBD1. The CDR3 runs to 15 residues. Germline V CDR1 and CDR2: MDHEN, SYDVKM. V dropped 5 bases and J dropped 4; count of bases not matched to a gene: 7. CDR3 sequence reads: CASSTRDRPNQPQHF. CDR3 in DNA: TGTGCCAGCAGTACCAGGGACAGGCCTAATCAGCCCCAGCATTTT.

This clone showed up just a few times. The rearrangement joins TRBV19 to TRBJ2-3, with TRBD2 matching over 9 bases. J gave up 0 bases and V 9 bases, and 1 base lay outside the gene matches. From germline, CDR1 is LNHDA and CDR2 SQIVND (reference sequence). The CDR3 length is 13 residues. Here the CDR3 DNA reads TGTGCCAGCCTAGCGGGAAGCACAGATACGCAGTATTTT. As protein: CASLAGSTDTQYF.

This clone was detected only once. The rearrangement joins TRBV18 to TRBJ1-1; TRBD1 aligns across 7 bases. This CDR3 is built from 15 residues. Germline CDR1 reads KGHSH; CDR2 reads LQKENI. The V gene end was trimmed by 6 bases and the J gene end by 4 bases; junction bases not matched to a gene: 11. The CDR3 region is CASSPSRGGGTEAFF. CDR3 DNA: TGTGCCAGCTCCCCCTCCCGAGGGGGCGGCACTGAAGCTTTCTTT.

The CDR3 sequence: CASSVRQGREQYF. The DNA of the CDR3 is TGTGCCAGCAGCGTTCGGCAGGGCAGAGAGCAGTACTTC. The V call is TRBV9, the J call TRBJ2-7; possible D gene TRBD1, 5 bases. Germline-derived CDR1 and CDR2 are SGDLS and YYNGEE. V lost 2 bases and J lost 7, with 13 bases in between. The CDR3 is 13 residues long.

This chain uses TRBV9 with TRBJ1-2, with 8 bases fitting TRBD1. V lost 3 bases, J lost 1 base, and 8 bases stayed unmatched. Germline V gene data show CDR1 as SGDLS and CDR2 as YYNGEE. This CDR3 is built from 16 residues. The CDR3 sequence: CASSETGDKRNYGYTF. The CDR3 nucleotides read TGTGCCAGCAGCGAGACAGGGGATAAGCGTAACTATGGCTACACCTTC.

CDR3 sequence reads: CASSLVGGPIYEQYF. In DNA, the CDR3 is TGTGCCAGCAGCTTAGTCGGGGGGCCGATCTACGAGCAGTACTTC. The chain links TRBV5-5 to TRBJ2-7; the D gene is possibly TRBD2 (7 bases). V lost 2 bases, J lost 3 bases, and 15 bases lay in between. Per the germline V gene, CDR1 is SGHKS and CDR2 is YYEKEE (reference sequence). The CDR3 has 15 residues.

The rearrangement joins TRBV30 to TRBJ1-6, with D unresolved. In germline, CDR1 is GTSNPN, CDR2 SVGIG (reference sequence). V dropped 0 bases and J dropped 8 bases, with 11 bases sitting between them. The CDR3 runs 14 residues. The CDR3 region has the DNA TGTGCCTGGAGTGTACATCAGCTAGATTCACCCCTCCACTTT. Protein sequence: CAWSVHQLDSPLHF.

This clone was observed a few times. This rearrangement joins TRBV28 to TRBJ1-2; 8 bases map to TRBD1. This CDR3 comprises 15 residues. V dropped 5 bases and J dropped 4; count of bases not matched to a gene: 9. Germline lookup yields CDR1 MDHEN and CDR2 SYDVKM. CDR3 nucleotides: TGTGCCAGCAGTACCTCCCGGGACAGGTTCTATGGCTACACCTTC. It yields the protein CASSTSRDRFYGYTF.

In its sample, this clone was seen once. DNA of the CDR3: TGTGCCAGCAGCTTGGATTTGGCCGTCCCCACAGATACGCAGTATTTT. This codes for CASSLDLAVPTDTQYF. V usage is TRBV5-4 and J usage is TRBJ2-3; D gene ambiguous. The CDR3 runs 16 residues. Germline V lookup: CDR1 SGHNT, CDR2 YYREEE (reference sequence). Trimming pared 0 bases from V and 2 bases from J, leaving 13 bases between.

CDR3 bases: TGTGCCAGCAGCCCCGGGACAGGTAATCAGCCCCAGCATTTT. Its translation is CASSPGTGNQPQHF. The genes are TRBV5-6 and TRBJ1-5, with 8 positions matching TRBD1. Germline V gene lookup returns CDR1 SGHDT and CDR2 YYEEEE. Unmatched junction bases numbered 4, after V lost 4 bases and J lost 4 bases. This CDR3 contains 14 residues.

This sequence joins TRBV5-4 and TRBJ1-1; a possible D gene is TRBD1 (6 bases). The V gene's germline CDR1 is SGHNT and CDR2 YYREEE (reference sequence). CDR3 size: 15 residues. V lost 3 bases to trimming and J lost 3 bases, with 15 bases between them. The CDR3 DNA reads TGTGCCAGCAGCTGGGGATGGGAGGGGGACACTGAAGCTTTCTTT. This encodes CASSWGWEGDTEAFF.

The chain joins TRBV10-2 to TRBJ1-2, with D possibly TRBD1 on 6 matching bases. Trimming took 8 bases from V and 0 from J, leaving 16 bases between them. The V gene's germline CDR1 is WSHSY and CDR2 SAAADI. There are 15 residues in the CDR3. CDR3 DNA: TGCGCCAGCGCACCGGGGGGCCGAGCTAACTATGGCTACACCTTC. Its translation is CASAPGGRANYGYTF.

The V gene is TRBV30, the J gene TRBJ2-1; D ambiguous. This CDR3 comprises 16 residues. Germline V gene lookup returns CDR1 GTSNPN and CDR2 SVGIG (reference sequence). V shed 0 bases and J shed 2 bases, with 14 bases lying between them. The CDR3 coding sequence is TGTGCCTGGAGTGTTGGGCAGCCGAGTACCTACAATGAGCAGTTCTTC. This codes for CAWSVGQPSTYNEQFF.

For this clone: At one end the junction does not follow the germline gene, possibly because of a read error. The V and J genes are TRBV11-3 and TRBJ1-6, with D perhaps matching TRBD1 (6 bases). The CDR3 loop spans 20 amino acids. Germline values: CDR1 SGHNT, CDR2 YENEEA. CDR3 in amino acids: CASRLEENRFLGQHNSPLHF. The DNA for the CDR3 is TGTGCCAGCAGATTAGAGGAGAACCGGTTTTTAGGACAGCATAATTCACCCCTCCACTTT.

The V call is TRBV27, the J call TRBJ1-1, with unresolved D. The CDR3 sequence is 15 residues long. V lost 6 bases to trimming and J lost 1 base, with 15 bases between them. Per germline, CDR1 MNHEY and CDR2 SMNVEV (reference sequence). The CDR3 reads CASSPFSPGNTEAFF. CDR3 nucleotides: TGTGCCAGCAGCCCATTTTCCCCGGGGAACACTGAAGCTTTCTTT.

J is TRBJ2-3 and V is TRBV10-2, with 8 bases lining up with TRBD2. Trimming took 9 bases from V and 0 from J; bases not matched to a gene: 5. CDR1 and CDR2 from the germline V gene are WSHSY and SAAADI. The CDR3 spans 14 residues. The CDR3 spells CASSLAASTDTQYF. DNA of the CDR3: TGCGCCAGTTCACTAGCGGCTAGCACAGATACGCAGTATTTT.

About this clone: Additional DNA sequences in this sample encode the identical CDR3. The rearrangement uses TRBV19 and TRBJ2-1; 8 bases are a match to TRBD2. Germline V gene sequence: CDR1 LNHDA, CDR2 SQIVND (reference sequence). The CDR3 has 15 residues. With 5 bases clipped from V and 1 base from J, the junction kept 4 bases outside the gene matches. CDR3 in DNA: TGTGCCAGTAGTCCCAGCGGGAGTTCCTACAATGAGCAGTTCTTC. Protein product: CASSPSGSSYNEQFF. Complete variable domain (other parts from reference TRBV19 and TRBJ2-1): DGGITQSPKYLFRKEGQNVTLSCEQNLNHDAMYWYRQDPGQGLRLIYYSQIVNDFQKGDIAEGYSVSREKKESFPLTVTSAQKNPTAFYLCASSPSGSSYNEQFFGPGTRLTVL.

In DNA, the CDR3 is TGCGCCAGCAGCTTAAGTAGCGGAATCTCCTACAATGAGCAGTTCTTC. Translation gives CASSLSSGISYNEQFF. This rearrangement joins TRBV5-1 to TRBJ2-1, with D perhaps TRBD2 (6 bases). Germline-derived CDR1 and CDR2 are SGHRS and YFSETQ. This CDR3 spans 16 amino acids. The V and J ends lost 2 bases and 0 bases respectively, with 12 bases between them.

The rearrangement links TRBV20-1 to TRBJ1-1; D remains unclear. With 3 bases removed from V and 12 bases from J, the gap between germline ends came to 14 bases. The CDR3 has 11 residues. The germline V gene has CDR1 DFQATT and CDR2 SNEGSKA (reference sequence). The CDR3 DNA reads TGCAGTGCTAGGTCAGGAACGAGACCTTTCTTT. Translated, it gives CSARSGTRPFF.

The chain joins TRBV2 to TRBJ2-7, with a weak D call TRBD1 (6 bases). The CDR3 length is 13 residues. The V gene's germline CDR1 is SNHLY and CDR2 FYNNEI. V lost 8 bases and J lost 3, with 14 bases in between. The CDR3 DNA sequence: TGTGCCAGCGGGGGCCAAGGGTACTACGAGCAGTACTTC. It encodes CASGGQGYYEQYF.

This chain uses TRBV6-2 or TRBV6-3 with TRBJ1-5; TRBD1 matches 9 bases. Germline lookup yields CDR1 MNHEY and CDR2 SVGEGT. The CDR3 is 15 amino acids. Losses at the gene ends were 3 bases for V and 9 bases for J; bases not matched to a gene: 9. CDR3 in DNA: TGTGCCAGCAGTTATTCCGGACAGGGGAGTCGGCCCCAGCATTTT. It encodes CASSYSGQGSRPQHF.

A few counts support this clone. The V call is TRBV18, the J call TRBJ1-1, with no clear D. Trimming cost V 1 base and J 7 bases, with 10 bases left between them. Germline values: CDR1 KGHSH, CDR2 LQKENI. The CDR3 is 13 residues long. CDR3 region: CASSPRKEGEAFF. The CDR3 DNA follows: TGTGCCAGCTCACCACGGAAGGAGGGTGAAGCTTTCTTT.

The chain carries TRBV11-2 and TRBJ2-7, with D maybe TRBD1 (5 bases). V gave up 6 bases and J gave up 1 base, with 19 bases separating them. The CDR3 contains 16 residues. In germline, CDR1 is SGHAT, CDR2 FQNNGV. Here the CDR3 DNA reads TGTGCCAGCAGTCGTAGGGGCTTAAGGGCATCCTACGAGCAGTACTTC. Amino acids: CASSRRGLRASYEQYF.

The chain has TRBV18 and TRBJ2-7; 7 bases agree with TRBD1. The germline gives CDR1 KGHSH, CDR2 LQKENI. CDR3 length: 15 residues. V was clipped by 3 bases and J by 4 bases; unmatched bases: 9. CDR3 nucleotide sequence: TGTGCCAGCTCACCTACCGGGACAGTGATATACGAGCAGTACTTC. Translation: CASSPTGTVIYEQYF.

The CDR3 nucleotides are TGTGCCAGCAGCGCAACAGGGATAGCAGGCGAGCAGTACTTC. This codes for CASSATGIAGEQYF. The chain joins TRBV9 to TRBJ2-7; TRBD1 is a possible D gene (6 bases). The CDR3 contains 14 residues. Germline-derived CDR1 and CDR2 are SGDLS and YYNGEE. The ends were cut back, 3 bases at V and 6 bases at J, with 16 bases in the middle.

This chain links TRBV29-1 with TRBJ2-2; 7 bases fit TRBD1. J gave up 2 bases and V 6 bases, and 12 bases lay outside the gene matches. CDR3 length: 16 residues. Germline V gene lookup returns CDR1 SQVTM and CDR2 ANQGSEA. CDR3 DNA: TGCAGCGTCCCCAGAATGACAGGGATCAACACCGGGGAGCTGTTTTTT. It specifies CSVPRMTGINTGELFF.

This chain links TRBV9 with TRBJ1-4; TRBD1 aligns across 11 bases. Germline V gives CDR1 SGDLS, CDR2 YYNGEE. V shed 0 bases, J shed 8 bases, and the junction held 9 bases outside the gene matches. CDR3 length equals 17 residues. The CDR3 DNA reads as TGTGCCAGCAGCGTAGCGGGGACAGGGGGTTATGGAGAAAAACTGTTTTTT. It codes for CASSVAGTGGYGEKLFF.